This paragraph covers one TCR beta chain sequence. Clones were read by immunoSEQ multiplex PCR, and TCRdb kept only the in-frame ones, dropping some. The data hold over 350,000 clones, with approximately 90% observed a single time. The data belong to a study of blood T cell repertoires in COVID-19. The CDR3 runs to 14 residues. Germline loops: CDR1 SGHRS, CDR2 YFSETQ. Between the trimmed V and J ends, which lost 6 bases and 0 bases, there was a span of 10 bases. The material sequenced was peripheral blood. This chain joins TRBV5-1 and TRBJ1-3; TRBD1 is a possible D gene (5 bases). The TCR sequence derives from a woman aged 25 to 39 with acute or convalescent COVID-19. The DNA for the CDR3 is TGCGCCAGCACCCCGGGGGACTCTGGAAACACCATATATTTT. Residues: CASTPGDSGNTIYF. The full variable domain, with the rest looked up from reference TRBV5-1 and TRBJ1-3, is KAGVTQTPRYLIKTRGQQVTLSCSPISGHRSVSWYQQTPGQGLQFLFEYFSETQRNKGNFPGRFSGRQFSNSRSEMNVSTLELGDSALYLCASTPGDSGNTIYFGEGSWLTVV.